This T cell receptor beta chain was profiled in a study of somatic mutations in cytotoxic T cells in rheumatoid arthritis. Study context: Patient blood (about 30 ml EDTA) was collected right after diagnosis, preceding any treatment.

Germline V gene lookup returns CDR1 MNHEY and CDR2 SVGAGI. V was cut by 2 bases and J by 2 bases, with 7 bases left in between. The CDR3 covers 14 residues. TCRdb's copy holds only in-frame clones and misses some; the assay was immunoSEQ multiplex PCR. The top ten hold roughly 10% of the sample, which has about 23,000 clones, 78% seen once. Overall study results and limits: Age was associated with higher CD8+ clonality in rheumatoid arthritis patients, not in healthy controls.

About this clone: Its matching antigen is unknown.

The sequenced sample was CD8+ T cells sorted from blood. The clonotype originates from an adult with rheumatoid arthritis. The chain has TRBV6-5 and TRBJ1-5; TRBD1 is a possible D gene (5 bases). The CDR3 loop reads CASSYLGGNQPQHF. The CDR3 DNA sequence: TGTGCCAGCAGTTACCTAGGGGGCAATCAGCCCCAGCATTTT.